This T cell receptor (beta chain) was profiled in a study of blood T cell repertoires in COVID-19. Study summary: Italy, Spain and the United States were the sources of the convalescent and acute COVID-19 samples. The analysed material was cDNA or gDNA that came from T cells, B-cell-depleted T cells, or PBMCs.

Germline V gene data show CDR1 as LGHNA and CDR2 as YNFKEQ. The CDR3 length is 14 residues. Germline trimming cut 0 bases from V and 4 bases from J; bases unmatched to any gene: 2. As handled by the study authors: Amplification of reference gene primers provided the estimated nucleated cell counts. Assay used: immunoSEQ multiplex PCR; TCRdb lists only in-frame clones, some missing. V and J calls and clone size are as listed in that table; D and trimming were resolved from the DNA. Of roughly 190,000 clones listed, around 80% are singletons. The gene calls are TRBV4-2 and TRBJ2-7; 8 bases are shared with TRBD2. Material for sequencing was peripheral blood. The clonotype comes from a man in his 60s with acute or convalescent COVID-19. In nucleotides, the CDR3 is TGTGCCAGCAGCCAAGATCGGGGGGGGTACGAGCAGTACTTC. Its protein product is CASSQDRGGYEQYF.